Listed below are T cell receptor beta chains from one sample, sequenced in a study of shared clonotypes between healthy human individuals. The assay was immunoSEQ multiplex PCR, and TCRdb's table has in-frame clones only and misses some. The sample records a few million clones, about 90% being singletons. The source material was naive CD4+ T cells from PBMCs. These receptors were collected from a man aged 18 to 29 in good health. Some clones in this sample may be carry-over from other donors' samples. The CDR3 runs from the conserved cysteine through the conserved F or W. The order of the fields is V gene, clone size, J gene, D gene, CDR3 protein, CDR3 DNA. The D gene is left open where the match is weak. Expanded clones get a size class; other rows say once, few or many, or leave the size out.

TRBV6-5	once	TRBJ2-2	TRBD1	CASSYGDRYTGELFF	TGTGCCAGCAGTTACGGGGACAGATACACCGGGGAGCTGTTTTTT
TRBV7-2	-	TRBJ2-7	-	CASSHPALGADEQYF	TGTGCCAGCAGCCACCCCGCCCTGGGCGCGGACGAGCAGTACTTC
TRBV10-2	once	TRBJ2-3	TRBD2	CASVPGLAYDTQYF	TGCGCCAGCGTACCGGGACTAGCATACGATACGCAGTATTTT
TRBV27	-	TRBJ2-3	-	CASSLTSTRTDTQYF	TGTGCCAGCAGTCTAACCTCGACTAGAACAGATACGCAGTATTTT
TRBV4-1	-	TRBJ2-1	TRBD2	CASSILAGGANEQFF	TGCGCCAGCAGTATTTTAGCGGGCGGAGCAAATGAGCAGTTCTTC
TRBV7-2	-	TRBJ1-2	-	CASSLSGSYGYTF	TGTGCCAGCAGCTTATCGGGCTCCTATGGCTACACCTTC
TRBV7-9	-	TRBJ2-1	-	CASSLALGNNEQFF	TGTGCCAGCAGCTTAGCGTTGGGGAACAATGAGCAGTTCTTC
TRBV4-1	-	TRBJ1-4	TRBD1	CASSQADRDAEKLFF	TGCGCCAGCAGCCAAGCGGACAGGGATGCTGAAAAACTGTTTTTT
TRBV11-2	-	TRBJ1-6	-	CASSLYGGANSPLHF	TGTGCCAGCAGCTTATATGGGGGCGCAAACTCACCCCTCCACTTT
TRBV11-3	-	TRBJ2-3	-	CASSPSGLSDTQYF	TGTGCCAGCAGCCCATCAGGGTTGTCAGATACGCAGTATTTT